One sample yielded the 3 T cell receptor beta chains listed below, sequenced in a study of cytomegalovirus exposure and HLA in healthy donors (dated by TCRdb to 2015 to 2018). Receptor libraries were prepared by the immunoSEQ multiplex PCR assay. For the multiplex PCR, a mixture combining 60 forward primers for TCR Vbeta segments and 13 reverse primers for TCR Jbeta segments was used. TCRdb re-hosts the immuneACCESS table, in-frame sequences only. Its copies lack some clones; in the studies checked, an unresolved V gene accounts for under half of them, and the cause for the rest is not known. A total of 120,000 to 150,000 clones appear in this sample, around two thirds of them only once. 1.5% to 2% of the sample lies in the top ten. The sequenced material came from PBMCs. The origin of the receptors is a woman aged 18 to 35 in good health and CMV-seronegative.

A few counts support this clone. The chain is built from TRBV7-2 and TRBJ2-7; TRBD1 is a possible D gene (6 bases). This CDR3 region has 12 residues. Germline lookup yields CDR1 SGHTA and CDR2 FQGNSA. V was shortened by 3 bases and J by 5 bases, with 8 bases between the two germline ends. The CDR3 sequence is CASSFDRNEQYF. The CDR3 DNA sequence: TGTGCCAGCAGCTTCGACAGGAACGAGCAGTACTTC.

The chain couples TRBV10-3 to TRBJ2-3; TRBD2 matches 12 bases. The V gene's germline CDR1 is ENHRY and CDR2 SYGVKD. The CDR3 length is 15 residues. After removal of 2 bases from V and 4 bases from J, the junction contained 1 base not matched to a gene. CDR3 region: CAISERLAGADTQYF. In DNA, the CDR3 is TGTGCCATCAGTGAGAGACTAGCGGGAGCAGATACGCAGTATTTT.

Note on this clone: An end of the junction does not agree with germline; a read error may underlie this. The chain employs TRBV7-9 and TRBJ1-5; 8 nucleotides align to TRBD1. The germline V gene has CDR1 SEHNR and CDR2 FQNEAQ (reference sequence). CDR3 length: 16 amino acids. The CDR3 is CSSSLAATGDEQPQHF. The CDR3 region has the DNA TGTTCCAGCAGCTTAGCGGCGACAGGGGATGAGCAGCCCCAGCATTTT.